This entry lists 14 T cell receptor beta chains sequenced from one sample in a study of Ad26.COV2.S vaccination and SARS-CoV-2 variants. Treatment reported: about 20 received Ad26.COV2.S at low or high dose, single or two shots; five or six received placebo; per-sample allocation not given. Day 63 after the first vaccine or placebo injection was the time point for sampling. The table came from immunoSEQ multiplex PCR; TCRdb's copy has only in-frame clones and leaves some out. The sample includes about 480,000 clones, 87% of them seen just once. Here the sequenced sample was peripheral blood, taken in a trial of Ad26.COV2.S vaccine versus placebo. The receptors derive from a person between 18 and 65 years old who received the Ad26.COV2.S COVID-19 vaccine or a placebo.

This clone was recorded only once. The chain has TRBV21-1 and TRBJ1-6. TRBV21-1 is shown as a pseudogene. This CDR3 has 17 residues. The CDR3 sequence: CASRGVLWGGDNSPLHF. CDR3 in DNA: TGTGCCAGCAGGGGAGTCTTGTGGGGGGGCGATAATTCACCCCTCCACTTT.

The V and J genes are TRBV28 and TRBJ2-1; 7 bases fit TRBD2. J gave up 6 bases and V 5 bases, and 16 bases lay outside the gene matches. Germline-derived CDR1 and CDR2 are MDHEN and SYDVKM. The CDR3 has 17 amino acids. The CDR3 is CASSLPLGAGAVNEQFF. The CDR3 nucleotides read TGTGCCAGCAGTCTGCCTCTCGGGGCGGGAGCCGTCAATGAGCAGTTCTTC.

The V gene is TRBV2, the J gene TRBJ2-1, with unresolved D. Per the germline V gene, CDR1 is SNHLY and CDR2 is FYNNEI. CDR3 length: 17 residues. The V and J ends lost 1 base and 2 bases respectively, with 15 bases between them. CDR3 coding DNA: TGTGCCAGCAGTGAAGTAGGACGGCGGTGGACCTACAATGAGCAGTTCTTC. It translates to CASSEVGRRWTYNEQFF.

The J gene is TRBJ2-2, the V gene TRBV5-3; 9 bases match TRBD1. TRBV5-3 is an ORF, and what it does is uncertain. This CDR3 comprises 19 residues. Trimming removed 4 bases from V and 0 bases from J; junction bases left unmatched: 13. DNA of the CDR3: TGTGCCAGAAGCGGCGGACAGGGGCTTGAGCCCGCGAACACCGGGGAGCTGTTTTTT. It yields the protein CARSGGQGLEPANTGELFF.

The CDR3 loop is CASSFEGAYSNQPQHF. The CDR3 nucleotides read TGTGCCAGCAGTTTTGAGGGGGCGTATAGCAATCAGCCCCAGCATTTT. The V call is TRBV28, the J call TRBJ1-5; TRBD1 agrees at 7 bases. Germline CDR1 MDHEN, CDR2 SYDVKM. The trim removed 3 bases at V and 0 bases at J, leaving 5 bases unmatched. There are 16 residues in the CDR3.

The chain has TRBV27 and TRBJ1-2, with a tentative D call TRBD1 (6 bases). Trimming shortened V by 5 bases and J by 5 bases, and 15 bases separated the two germline ends. Germline CDR1 MNHEY, CDR2 SMNVEV (reference sequence). The CDR3 length is 14 residues. This CDR3 reads CASSRGGQGYGYTF. Here the CDR3 DNA reads TGTGCCAGCAGTAGGGGGGGGCAGGGGTATGGCTACACCTTC.

The V and J genes are TRBV7-2 and TRBJ2-4; TRBD2 agrees at 8 bases. With V trimmed by 3 bases and J by 8 bases, 9 bases remained unmatched. This CDR3 is 15 amino acids long. Germline assignment: CDR1 SGHTA and CDR2 FQGNSA. The CDR3 is CASSFGGGNRDIQYF. DNA of the CDR3: TGTGCCAGCAGCTTCGGCGGGGGGAATAGGGACATTCAGTACTTC.

This chain connects TRBV4-2 to TRBJ2-5; weak D call: TRBD1 (6 bases). Germline assignment: CDR1 LGHNA and CDR2 YNFKEQ. The ends were cut back, 1 base at V and 5 bases at J, with 20 bases in the middle. The CDR3 runs to 17 residues. The CDR3 loop is CASSQGGPAVGFETQYF. The CDR3 DNA sequence: TGTGCCAGCAGCCAAGGGGGGCCAGCGGTGGGATTCGAGACCCAGTACTTC.

This chain links TRBV5-4 with TRBJ1-1, with D hard to call. CDR1 and CDR2 from the germline V gene are SGHNT and YYREEE (reference sequence). V was shortened by 4 bases and J by 5 bases, with 15 bases between the two germline ends. The CDR3 sequence is 14 residues long. The CDR3 spells CASSRSSGLTEAFF. CDR3 nucleotides: TGTGCCAGCAGCCGGAGTTCGGGTTTGACTGAAGCTTTCTTT. Full variable domain (rest looked up from reference TRBV5-4 and TRBJ1-1): ETGVTQSPTHLIKTRGQQVTLRCSSQSGHNTVSWYQQALGQGPQFIFQYYREEENGRGNFPPRFSGLQFPNYSSELNVNALELDDSALYLCASSRSSGLTEAFFGQGTRLTVV.

The chain combines TRBV9 with TRBJ1-1, with no clear D. Trimming took off 1 base at V and 6 bases at J, with 10 bases between the two ends. CDR3 size: 13 residues. Germline loops: CDR1 SGDLS, CDR2 YYNGEE. CDR3 nucleotide sequence: TGTGCCAGCAGCGTACGTCCGGGCTCTGAAGCTTTCTTT. This encodes CASSVRPGSEAFF.

This clone turned up a few times. This chain connects TRBV6-5 to TRBJ2-7; maybe TRBD1 (5 bases). CDR3 length equals 13 residues. Germline V CDR1 and CDR2: MNHEY, SVGAGI. V gave up 5 bases and J gave up 4 bases, with 12 bases separating them. The CDR3, as DNA: TGTGCCAGCAGTCGGAACAGGAATTACGAGCAGTACTTC. Translation gives CASSRNRNYEQYF.

The chain joins TRBV30 to TRBJ2-2; D is perhaps TRBD2 (5 bases). Germline V CDR1 and CDR2: GTSNPN, SVGIG (reference sequence). The CDR3 totals 14 residues. The germline V and J ends were trimmed by 2 bases and 10 bases, with 17 bases remaining between them. The CDR3: CAWSLTTPVLELFF. CDR3 sequence (DNA): TGTGCCTGGAGTTTGACTACTCCTGTACTGGAGCTGTTTTTT.

The rearrangement links TRBV5-1 to TRBJ2-1; D perhaps matches TRBD2 (6 bases). Germline values: CDR1 SGHRS, CDR2 YFSETQ. There are 15 residues in the CDR3. V was shortened by 2 bases and J by 3 bases, with 12 bases between the two germline ends. The CDR3 region is CASSFQGGDYNEQFF. The DNA of the CDR3 is TGCGCCAGCAGCTTTCAGGGAGGAGACTACAATGAGCAGTTCTTC.

V usage is TRBV6-5 and J usage is TRBJ2-7; TRBD1 matches at 8 bases. Germline CDR1 and CDR2: MNHEY and SVGAGI. This CDR3 is 11 amino acids long. After removal of 6 bases from V and 6 bases from J, the junction contained 1 base not matched to a gene. The CDR3 loop reads CASRQGVEQYF. The DNA for the CDR3 is TGTGCCAGCAGACAGGGGGTCGAGCAGTACTTC.